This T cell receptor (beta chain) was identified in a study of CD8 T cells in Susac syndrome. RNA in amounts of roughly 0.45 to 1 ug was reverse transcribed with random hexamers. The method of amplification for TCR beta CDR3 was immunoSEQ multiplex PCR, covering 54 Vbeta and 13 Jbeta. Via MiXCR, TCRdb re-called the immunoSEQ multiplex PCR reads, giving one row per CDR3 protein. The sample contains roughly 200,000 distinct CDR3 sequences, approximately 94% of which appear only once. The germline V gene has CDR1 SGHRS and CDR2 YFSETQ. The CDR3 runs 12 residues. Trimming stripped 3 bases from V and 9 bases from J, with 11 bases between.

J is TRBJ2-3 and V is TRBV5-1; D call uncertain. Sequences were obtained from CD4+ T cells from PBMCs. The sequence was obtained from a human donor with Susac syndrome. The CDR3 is CASSSGQSTQYF. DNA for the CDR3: TGCGCCAGCAGCTCCGGGCAGTCGACGCAGTATTTT. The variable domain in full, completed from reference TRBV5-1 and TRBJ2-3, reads KAGVTQTPRYLIKTRGQQVTLSCSPISGHRSVSWYQQTPGQGLQFLFEYFSETQRNKGNFPGRFSGRQFSNSRSEMNVSTLELGDSALYLCASSSGQSTQYFGPGTRLTVL.